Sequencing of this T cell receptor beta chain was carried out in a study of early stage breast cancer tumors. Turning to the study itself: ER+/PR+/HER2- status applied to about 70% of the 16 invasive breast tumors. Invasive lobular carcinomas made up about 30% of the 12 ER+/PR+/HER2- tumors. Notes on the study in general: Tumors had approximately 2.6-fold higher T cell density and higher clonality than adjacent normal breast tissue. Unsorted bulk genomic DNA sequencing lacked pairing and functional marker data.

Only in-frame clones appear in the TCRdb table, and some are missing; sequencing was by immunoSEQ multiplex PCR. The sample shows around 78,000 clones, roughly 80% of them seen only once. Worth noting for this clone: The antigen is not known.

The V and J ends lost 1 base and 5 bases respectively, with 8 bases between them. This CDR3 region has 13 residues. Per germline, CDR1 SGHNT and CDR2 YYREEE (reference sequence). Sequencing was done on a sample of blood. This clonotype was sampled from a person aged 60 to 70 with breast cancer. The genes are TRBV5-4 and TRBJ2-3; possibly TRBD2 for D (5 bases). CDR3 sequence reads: CASSLFSVDTQYF. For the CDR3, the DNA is TGTGCCAGCAGCTTGTTTAGCGTAGATACGCAGTATTTT.